The entry below describes one T cell receptor (beta chain). Clones were sequenced by immunoSEQ multiplex PCR, and TCRdb holds only the in-frame ones, with some missing. The sample holds hundreds of thousands of clones, around 80% seen once. This sample was included in a study of blood T cell repertoires in COVID-19. The wider study: Sample material is recorded as cDNA or gDNA derived from T cells, B-cell-depleted T cells, or PBMCs.

The TCR was taken from a young man with acute COVID-19. Sequences were obtained from PBMCs or T cells enriched from blood (not recorded which).

The CDR3 DNA reads TGTGCCAGCAGTCCATGGGGGAAGACAGGGGGTTGGGAGACCCAGTACTTC. Its protein product is CASSPWGKTGGWETQYF. The gene calls are TRBV5-4 and TRBJ2-5, with 9 bases fitting TRBD1. V was pared by 5 bases and J by 5 bases, with 16 bases of the junction left unmatched. Germline CDR1 SGHNT, CDR2 YYREEE (reference sequence). The CDR3 runs 17 residues.